Listed here are 18 T cell receptor beta chains from one sample, sequenced in a study of T cells in Graves' hyperthyroidism and ophthalmopathy. Researchers took RNA transcripts and amplified the TCR beta CDR3 regions from them. An initial round of RT-PCR targeting the TCR CDR3 relied on the HTBI primer set. TCRdb independently ran MiXCR on the multiplex PCR reads; one entry per CDR3 protein. In the table there are under 350,000 distinct CDR3 sequences, roughly an eighth of which are singletons. Sequencing input: blood. All receptors come from a woman aged 40 to 55 with Graves' hyperthyroidism.

This clonotype showed up many times. The chain recombines TRBV6-1 with TRBJ2-3, with 11 bases matching TRBD2. This CDR3 contains 16 residues. Germline assignment: CDR1 MNHNS and CDR2 SASEGT. V lost 4 bases and J lost 4; bases outside the gene matches: 7. CDR3 bases: TGTGCCAGCAGTGCGCTACTAGCGGGAGAGGCAGATACGCAGTATTTT. Translation gives CASSALLAGEADTQYF.

This clonotype was counted between two and nine times. The rearrangement joins TRBV29-1 to TRBJ2-2; perhaps D is TRBD1 or TRBD2 (8 bases each). The CDR3 consists of 16 residues. From germline, CDR1 is SQVTM and CDR2 ANQGSEA. V lost 7 bases, J lost 2 bases, and 20 bases lay in between. The CDR3, as DNA: TGCAGCGGACAGGGGTTAGCGGGGACTAACACCGGGGAGCTGTTTTTT. Residues: CSGQGLAGTNTGELFF.

This clonotype was seen many times. V is TRBV6-1 and J is TRBJ1-2; 7 nucleotides line up with TRBD1. Per germline, CDR1 MNHNS and CDR2 SASEGT. Trimming at V came to 6 bases and at J to 8 bases, leaving 12 bases not matched to a gene. This CDR3 comprises 14 residues. CDR3 coding DNA: TGTGCCAGCAGCACTACGTGGAGGGGGCACGGCTACACCTTC. It encodes CASSTTWRGHGYTF.

This clonotype was counted ten times or more. This chain links TRBV6-1 with TRBJ1-2; D ambiguous. CDR3 length equals 13 residues. The germline V gene has CDR1 MNHNS and CDR2 SASEGT. V was clipped by 7 bases and J by 0 bases, with 9 bases between them. CDR3 bases: TGTGCCAGCACCAAGACAACTAACTATGGCTACACCTTC. Translation gives CASTKTTNYGYTF.

At least ten counts were recorded for this clonotype. The V call is TRBV2, the J call TRBJ1-2; no clear D gene. The germline gives CDR1 SNHLY, CDR2 FYNNEI. Trimming pared 8 bases from V and 4 bases from J, leaving 14 bases between. This CDR3 is built from 13 residues. CDR3 DNA: TGTGCCAGCTTTCAACATGGACGCTATGGCTACACCTTC. It yields the protein CASFQHGRYGYTF. Supplemented by reference TRBV2 and TRBJ1-2, the full variable domain reads EPEVTQTPSHQVTQMGQEVILRCVPISNHLYFYWYRQILGQKVEFLVSFYNNEISEKSEIFDDQFSVERPDGSNFTLKIRSTKLEDSAMYFCASFQHGRYGYTFGSGTRLTVV.

This clonotype was seen at least ten times. The CDR3 region has the DNA TGTGCCAGCTCACCCCAGGATGATTCACCCCTCCACTTT. Protein product: CASSPQDDSPLHF. This rearrangement joins TRBV18 to TRBJ1-6; D is undetermined. Trimming stripped 3 bases from V and 8 bases from J, with 8 bases between. In germline, CDR1 is KGHSH, CDR2 LQKENI. The CDR3 spans 13 residues.

This clonotype was detected ten times or more. The chain recombines TRBV7-9 with TRBJ2-5; D is perhaps TRBD2 (5 bases). There are 16 residues in the CDR3. Trimming cost V 5 bases and J 0 bases, with 16 bases left between them. Per the germline V gene, CDR1 is SEHNR and CDR2 is FQNEAQ (reference sequence). As DNA, the CDR3 is TGTGCCAGCAGCCAAACAGCGGATATGTACCAAGAGACCCAGTACTTC. Its protein product is CASSQTADMYQETQYF.

This clonotype was recorded many times. V and J are TRBV7-9 and TRBJ2-1; TRBD2 matches 9 bases. The CDR3 covers 15 residues. The V gene end was trimmed by 1 base and the J gene end by 5 bases; junction bases not matched to a gene: 3. Germline values: CDR1 SEHNR, CDR2 FQNEAQ (reference sequence). CDR3 DNA sequence: TGTGCCAGCAGCTTAGTGTGGACTAGCGACAATGAGCAGTTCTTC. Translating it yields CASSLVWTSDNEQFF.

This clonotype has at least ten counts. The gene calls are TRBV2 and TRBJ2-7; 8 bases map to TRBD1. The length of the CDR3 is 14 residues. V gave up 11 bases and J gave up 7 bases; unmatched junction bases: 16. Germline V gene sequence: CDR1 SNHLY, CDR2 FYNNEI. The DNA for the CDR3 is TGTGCCGGAGTCCCGGGGACAGGAGTAGGAGAGCAGTACTTC. It yields the protein CAGVPGTGVGEQYF.

This clonotype was counted at least ten times. The chain links TRBV30 to TRBJ1-1; D remains unclear. Trimming took 5 bases from V and 8 from J, leaving 12 bases between them. Per the germline V gene, CDR1 is GTSNPN and CDR2 is SVGIG (reference sequence). The CDR3 length is 11 residues. The CDR3 loop is CAWQELTEAFF. In DNA form, the CDR3 reads TGTGCCTGGCAGGAGCTCACCGAAGCTTTCTTT.

There are many counts of this clonotype. The V and J genes are TRBV29-1 and TRBJ2-3; 7 bases line up with TRBD2. V lost 4 bases, J lost 3 bases, and 1 base stayed unmatched. This CDR3 region has 12 residues. CDR1 SQVTM and CDR2 ANQGSEA come from the germline V gene. The chain's CDR3 is CSVVAGTDTQYF. The CDR3 nucleotides read TGCAGCGTTGTAGCGGGTACAGATACGCAGTATTTT.

This clonotype appeared many times. The chain has TRBV7-3 and TRBJ2-2; 7 nucleotides agree with TRBD1. Germline V gene lookup returns CDR1 SGHTA and CDR2 FQGTGA. V lost 1 base to trimming and J lost 5 bases; unmatched junction nucleotides: 7. The CDR3 is 16 amino acids. CDR3 coding DNA: TGTGCCAGCAGCTTAATCCGGACAGGCCGGACCGGGGAGCTGTTTTTT. Residues: CASSLIRTGRTGELFF.

This clonotype was seen many times. The chain combines TRBV3-1 with TRBJ1-2, with D maybe TRBD1 (5 bases). CDR1 is LGHDT and CDR2 is YNNKEL in the germline V gene (reference sequence). The CDR3 consists of 12 residues. Trimming pared 4 bases from V and 7 bases from J, leaving 10 bases between. CDR3 DNA: TGTGCCAGCAGCCTTGGGGCGGCTGGCTACACCTTC. It specifies CASSLGAAGYTF.

This clonotype occurred many times. V gene TRBV27 combines with J gene TRBJ1-1; D not resolved. Germline lookup yields CDR1 MNHEY and CDR2 SMNVEV (reference sequence). This CDR3 spans 12 amino acids. V was cut by 2 bases and J by 10 bases, with 11 bases left in between. The CDR3 sequence: CASSLVGLGAFF. In DNA form, the CDR3 reads TGTGCCAGCAGTTTAGTAGGGCTTGGAGCTTTCTTT.

This clonotype was counted only a few times. The gene calls are TRBV19 and TRBJ2-2, with 8 bases fitting TRBD2. Germline trimming cut 3 bases from V and 4 bases from J; bases unmatched to any gene: 4. Germline V gene data show CDR1 as LNHDA and CDR2 as SQIVND (reference sequence). The CDR3 consists of 15 residues. CDR3 in amino acids: CASSISLAATGELFF. CDR3 in DNA: TGTGCCAGTAGTATTTCACTAGCGGCCACCGGGGAGCTGTTTTTT.

This clonotype was seen repeatedly, ten times or more. This chain uses TRBV6-1 with TRBJ2-1; D uncertain. Germline-derived CDR1 and CDR2 are MNHNS and SASEGT. The CDR3 extends over 11 amino acids. Deletions cut 5 bases from V and 6 bases from J, with 5 bases between. CDR3 sequence reads: CASSTGNEQFF. The CDR3 DNA is TGTGCCAGCAGTACGGGCAATGAGCAGTTCTTC.

This clonotype was found many times. This chain joins TRBV7-9 and TRBJ2-3; TRBD2 is a possible D gene (5 bases). CDR3 size: 15 residues. V was trimmed by 2 bases and J by 5 bases, leaving 14 bases between them. From germline, CDR1 is SEHNR and CDR2 FQNEAQ (reference sequence). The CDR3 protein is CASSLLVLAIDTQYF. In DNA form, the CDR3 reads TGTGCCAGCAGCTTACTGGTCCTAGCCATAGATACGCAGTATTTT.

The chain couples TRBV27 to TRBJ1-5, with a tentative D call TRBD1 (6 bases). The germline CDR1 and CDR2 sequences are MNHEY and SMNVEV (reference sequence). The CDR3 contains 16 residues. V shed 5 bases and J shed 6 bases, with 20 bases lying between them. This CDR3 is CASSPRDTRGGQPQHF. CDR3 DNA sequence: TGTGCCAGCAGTCCTCGGGACACCCGGGGGGGTCAGCCCCAGCATTTT.